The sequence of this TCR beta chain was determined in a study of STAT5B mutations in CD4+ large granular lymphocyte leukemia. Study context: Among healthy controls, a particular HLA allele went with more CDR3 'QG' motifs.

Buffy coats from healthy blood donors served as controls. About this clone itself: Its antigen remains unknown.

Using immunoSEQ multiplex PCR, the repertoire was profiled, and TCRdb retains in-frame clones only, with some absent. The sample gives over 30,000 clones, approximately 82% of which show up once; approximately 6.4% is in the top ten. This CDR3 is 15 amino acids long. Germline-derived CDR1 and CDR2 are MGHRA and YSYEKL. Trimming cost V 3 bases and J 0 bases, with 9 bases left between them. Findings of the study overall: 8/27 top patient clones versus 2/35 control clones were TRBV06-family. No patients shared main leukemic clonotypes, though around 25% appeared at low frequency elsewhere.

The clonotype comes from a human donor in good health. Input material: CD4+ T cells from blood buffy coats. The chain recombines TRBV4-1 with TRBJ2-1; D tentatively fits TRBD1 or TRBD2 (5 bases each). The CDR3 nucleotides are TGCGCCAGCAGCCAGGCAGGGAGCTCCTACAATGAGCAGTTCTTC. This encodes CASSQAGSSYNEQFF.